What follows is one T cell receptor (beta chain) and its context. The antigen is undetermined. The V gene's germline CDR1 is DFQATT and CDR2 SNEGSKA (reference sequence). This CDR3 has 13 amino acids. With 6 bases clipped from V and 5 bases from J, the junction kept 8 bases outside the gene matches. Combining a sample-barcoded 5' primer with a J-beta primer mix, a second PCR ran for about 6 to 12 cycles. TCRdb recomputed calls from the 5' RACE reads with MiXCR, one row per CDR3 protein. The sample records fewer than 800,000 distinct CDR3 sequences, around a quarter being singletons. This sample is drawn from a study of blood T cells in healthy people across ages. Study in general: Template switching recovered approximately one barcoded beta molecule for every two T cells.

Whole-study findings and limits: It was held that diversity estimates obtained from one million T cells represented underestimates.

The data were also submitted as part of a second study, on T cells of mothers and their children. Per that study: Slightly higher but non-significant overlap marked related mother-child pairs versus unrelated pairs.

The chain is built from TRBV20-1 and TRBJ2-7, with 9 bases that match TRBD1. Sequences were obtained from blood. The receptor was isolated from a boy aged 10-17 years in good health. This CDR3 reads CSAKTGGRDEQYF. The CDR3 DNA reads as TGCAGTGCGAAGACAGGGGGTAGGGACGAGCAGTACTTC.